This T cell receptor (beta chain) was obtained from a study of graft-versus-host responses after intestinal transplantation. On this clone itself: Its antigen is still unknown.

The CDR3 totals 12 residues. J lost 12 bases, V lost 3 bases, and 5 bases had no gene match. Germline-derived CDR1 and CDR2 are SGDLS and YYNGEE. The study's findings and limits: Allografts from individuals with graft-donor T cell macrochimerism displayed high graft-versus-host to host-versus-graft clonal ratios.

The data were produced by immunoSEQ multiplex PCR, yet TCRdb's version contains in-frame clones alone and is incomplete. Altogether tens of thousands of clones are present, around 94% being singletons, with the ten largest covering roughly 0.71%. The TCR comes from a human patient who received an intestinal transplant, so some T cells may come from the graft donor. Sequencing was performed on PBMCs, taken 16 days after intestinal transplant. The J gene is TRBJ1-4, the V gene TRBV9, with 7 bases identical to TRBD1. The chain's CDR3 is CASSASGTELFF. The CDR3 nucleotides are TGTGCCAGCAGCGCCTCCGGGACAGAACTGTTTTTT.